This paragraph reports one T cell receptor (beta chain). Its antigen is as yet unknown. V lost 0 bases and J lost 7, with 16 bases in between. This CDR3 spans 14 amino acids. CDR1 is SQVTM and CDR2 is ANQGSEA in the germline V gene. This table comes from immunoSEQ multiplex PCR, and its TCRdb copy is limited to in-frame clones, with some not included. This sample has about 120,000 clones, with about nine tenths found just once. This sample stems from a study of cytomegalovirus exposure and HLA in healthy donors. About the study: It was reported in a later analysis that the same platform had been used for the roughly 130 validation repertoires as for the roughly 710 first-cohort repertoires. Study results and limitations: Some public TCRs appeared in many individuals, while most sequences were rare. Later, an analysis found that TCR clusters from the first cohort tended to co-occur in the roughly 110 validation repertoires.

The chain combines TRBV29-1 with TRBJ2-7, with D perhaps TRBD1 (5 bases). This TCR came from a man between 18 and 29 years old in good health and CMV-seronegative. The sequenced material came from PBMCs. Written as DNA, the CDR3 is TGCAGCGTTGAAGATGCAGGGCAGGATATAGAGCAGTACTTC. Protein product: CSVEDAGQDIEQYF.